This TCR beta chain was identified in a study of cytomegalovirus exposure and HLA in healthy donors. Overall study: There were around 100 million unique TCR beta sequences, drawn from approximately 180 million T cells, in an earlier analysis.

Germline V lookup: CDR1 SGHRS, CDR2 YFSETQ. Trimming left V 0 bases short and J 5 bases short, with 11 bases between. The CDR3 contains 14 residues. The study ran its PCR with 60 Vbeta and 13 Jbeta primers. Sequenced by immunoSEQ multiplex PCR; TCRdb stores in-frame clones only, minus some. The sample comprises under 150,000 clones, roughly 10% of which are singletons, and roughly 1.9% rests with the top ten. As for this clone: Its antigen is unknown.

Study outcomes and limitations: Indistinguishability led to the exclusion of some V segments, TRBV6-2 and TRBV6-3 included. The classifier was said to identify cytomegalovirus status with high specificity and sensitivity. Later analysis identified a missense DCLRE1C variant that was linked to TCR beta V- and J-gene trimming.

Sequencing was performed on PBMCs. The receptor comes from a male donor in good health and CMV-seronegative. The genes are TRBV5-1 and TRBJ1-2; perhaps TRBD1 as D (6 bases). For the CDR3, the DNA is TGCGCCAGCAGCTTGGACAGGGTGGATTATGGCTACACCTTC. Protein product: CASSLDRVDYGYTF.